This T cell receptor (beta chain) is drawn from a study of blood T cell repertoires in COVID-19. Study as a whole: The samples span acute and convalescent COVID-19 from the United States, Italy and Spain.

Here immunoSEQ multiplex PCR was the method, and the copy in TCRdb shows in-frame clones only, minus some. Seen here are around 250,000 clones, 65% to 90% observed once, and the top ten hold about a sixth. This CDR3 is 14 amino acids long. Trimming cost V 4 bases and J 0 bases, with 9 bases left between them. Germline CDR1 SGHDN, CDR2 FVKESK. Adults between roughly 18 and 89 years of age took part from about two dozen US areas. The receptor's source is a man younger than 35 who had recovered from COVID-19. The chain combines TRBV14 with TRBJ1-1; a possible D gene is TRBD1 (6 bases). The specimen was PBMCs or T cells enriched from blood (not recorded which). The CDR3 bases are TGTGCCAGCAGCCCGGGACACCTGAACACTGAAGCTTTCTTT. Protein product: CASSPGHLNTEAFF.